These T cell receptor beta chains were read from a single sample in a study of identical twins. TCRdb analysed the 5' RACE reads with MiXCR anew, one entry per CDR3 protein. Of some 630,000 distinct CDR3 sequences in the sample, under 8.5% were seen once. This same sample was also taken into another study, of yellow fever vaccine responses in identical twins.

Sequencing was done on a sample of PBMCs. The origin of the receptors is a woman younger than 35 in good health. CDR3s include the opening cysteine and the closing phenylalanine or tryptophan.

V | CDR3
TRBV28 | CASSGGRLQETQYF
TRBV28 | CASTPLIAGEAKNIQYF
TRBV20-1 | CSAPDGEAFF
TRBV6-5 | CASSYSGQERNQPQHF
TRBV4-1 | CASSQGTQRYTEAFF
TRBV20-1 | CSARVATYNEQFF
TRBV29-1 | CSVVGLAGFSYNEQFF
TRBV6-5 | CASSSPGLAGRINEQFF
TRBV3-1 | CASSHLGEQYF
TRBV24-1 | CATSDLLFGANTGELFF
TRBV11-2 | CASSSSGHPQGYSYEQYF
TRBV11-2 | CASSFGGVGDTQYF
TRBV29-1 | CVSRALSNQPQHF
TRBV2 | CARGGRSTDTQYF
TRBV11-2 | CASSLYPDGDTQYF
TRBV25-1 | CASSEEGGRTEAFF
TRBV5-5 | CASSTGQAIGEKLFF
TRBV28 | CASSIETRKARFF
TRBV2 | CASRGSYNEQFF
TRBV20-1 | CSARLLGAGGYTF
TRBV20-1 | CSASPSDYGNTIYF
TRBV5-1 | CASSLAPDVLSEQYF
TRBV7-8 | CASSLAVPTYREQFF
TRBV29-1 | CSVEDGTSGRWDEQFF
TRBV29-1 | CSVDHSGRASDTQYF
TRBV28 | CASTYAPYNEQFF
TRBV5-1 | CASSSGAGRTQYF
TRBV7-9 | CASSRGSSGSSEQYF
TRBV7-9 | CASSLVIVSGQYNEQFF
TRBV4-1 | CASSQAALNQPQHF
TRBV29-1 | CSVGPAGVRSGANVLTF
TRBV6-5 | CASSYSLVGQGYGYTF
TRBV19 | CASRWFAGELFF
TRBV7-9 | CASSTPTRDRKYGYTF
TRBV28 | CAINPGFSNEKLFF
TRBV7-8 | CASSLRGSGDYEQYF
TRBV6-1 | CASIQQAQSSYNSPLHF